These 22 T cell receptor beta chains were all obtained from the same sample, sequenced in a study of shared clonotypes between healthy human individuals. The data were produced by immunoSEQ multiplex PCR, yet TCRdb's version contains in-frame clones alone and is incomplete. The table shows over 950,000 clones, with approximately 77% occurring only once. The sample taken for sequencing was memory CD4+ T cells from PBMCs. The subset: CD45RA-negative fraction. The receptors stem from a man aged 18 to 29 in good health. Some clones in this sample may be carry-over from other donors' samples.

The rearrangement uses TRBV4-1 and TRBJ1-4; 9 bases align to TRBD1. Germline-derived CDR1 and CDR2 are MGHRA and YSYEKL. The CDR3 length is 17 residues. The junction had 4 bases not matched to a gene; V was cut back by 1 base and J by 1 base. The CDR3 reads CASSQVGTGKTNEKLFF. As DNA, the CDR3 is TGCGCCAGCAGCCAAGTGGGGACAGGGAAAACTAATGAAAAACTGTTTTTT.

The genes are TRBV28 and TRBJ2-5, with D perhaps TRBD1 (5 bases). Trimming left V 10 bases short and J 1 base short, with 10 bases between. The CDR3 has 12 amino acids. Germline V gives CDR1 MDHEN, CDR2 SYDVKM. The CDR3 nucleotides are TGTGCCACCCTAGACAGCCAAGAGACCCAGTACTTC. Translation: CATLDSQETQYF.

The CDR3 nucleotides read TGCGCCAGCAGCCGGGTGGGGGGCGACTCCTACGAGCAGTACTTC. It encodes CASSRVGGDSYEQYF. The chain has TRBV5-1 and TRBJ2-7, with D perhaps assigned TRBD1 or TRBD2 (6 bases each). This CDR3 is 15 amino acids long. Germline lookup yields CDR1 SGHRS and CDR2 YFSETQ. Trimming removed 4 bases from V and 0 bases from J, with 14 bases in between.

The rearrangement uses TRBV6-5 and TRBJ1-1, with D possibly matching TRBD1 (5 bases). Germline V gene lookup returns CDR1 MNHEY and CDR2 SVGAGI. The CDR3 is 15 residues long. V dropped 0 bases and J dropped 4 bases, with 12 bases sitting between them. CDR3 DNA: TGTGCCAGCAGTTACTCGGGGGGTCACGGCACTGAAGCTTTCTTT. It is translated as CASSYSGGHGTEAFF.

V is TRBV7-9 and J is TRBJ2-3; possible D gene TRBD1, 6 bases. The germline gives CDR1 SEHNR, CDR2 FQNEAQ (reference sequence). This CDR3 is built from 14 residues. V was shortened by 11 bases and J by 6 bases, with 21 bases between the two germline ends. This CDR3 is CAVSRGTSTDTQYF. CDR3 sequence (DNA): TGTGCCGTTTCCCGAGGGACATCGACCGATACGCAGTATTTT.

The rearrangement joins TRBV29-1 to TRBJ1-4, with no clear D. Trimming cost V 5 bases and J 11 bases, with 15 bases left between them. The CDR3 spans 12 residues. Germline CDR1 SQVTM, CDR2 ANQGSEA. The CDR3 nucleotides are TGCAGCGTTTATGGAGCAATTGGGAAACTGTTTTTT. It yields the protein CSVYGAIGKLFF.

This clone came up a few times. Different DNA sequences within this sample yield the same CDR3. The chain has TRBV18 and TRBJ1-2; D perhaps matches TRBD1 (6 bases). V was pared by 2 bases and J by 3 bases, with 7 bases between. The CDR3 loop spans 13 amino acids. The germline V gene encodes CDR1 KGHSH and CDR2 LQKENI. This chain's CDR3 is CASSPEGDYGYTF. The DNA for the CDR3 is TGTGCCAGCTCACCAGAGGGGGACTATGGCTACACCTTC.

About this clone itself: The sample carries other DNA sequences with the same CDR3. The DNA for the CDR3 is TGTGCCAGCAGCCTCCAGGGGAACCAGCCCCAGCATTTT. Translated: CASSLQGNQPQHF. The chain links TRBV7-9 to TRBJ1-5; D possibly corresponds to TRBD1 (6 bases). V was shortened by 5 bases and J by 7 bases, with 12 bases between the two germline ends. The CDR3 loop spans 13 amino acids. Germline-derived CDR1 and CDR2 are SEHNR and FQNEAQ (reference sequence).

This clone occurred once. This chain links TRBV29-1 with TRBJ2-5; TRBD2 might be the D (5 bases). Looked up from germline, CDR1 is SQVTM and CDR2 is ANQGSEA. The V and J ends lost 2 bases and 1 base respectively, with 8 bases between them. The CDR3 extends over 13 amino acids. The CDR3 here is CSVEPGSQETQYF. The CDR3 nucleotides read TGCAGCGTTGAACCGGGAAGCCAAGAGACCCAGTACTTC.

The gene calls are TRBV28 and TRBJ2-7; a possible D gene is TRBD1 (5 bases). The CDR3 has 14 residues. Trimming cost V 3 bases and J 7 bases, with 16 bases left between them. Germline CDR1 MDHEN, CDR2 SYDVKM. Written as DNA, the CDR3 is TGTGCCAGCAGTTTGCGGCAGGGATCGGAAGAGCAGTACTTC. Protein product: CASSLRQGSEEQYF.

This clone was picked up a small number of times. The chain uses TRBV6-8 and TRBJ1-1; D might be TRBD1 (5 bases). The CDR3 runs 14 residues. From germline, CDR1 is MNHGY and CDR2 SAAAGT. Trimming removed 3 bases at V and 5 bases at J, with 13 bases between. CDR3 nucleotide sequence: TGTGCCAGCAGTTATTTGAAGGGGTGTACTGAAGCTTTCTTT. It specifies CASSYLKGCTEAFF.

Turning to this clone: Just one base apart from a much larger clone, this may be a read error. The rearrangement uses TRBV2 and TRBJ2-7; 14 positions agree with TRBD2. Per germline, CDR1 SNHLY and CDR2 FYNNEI. The CDR3 has 15 amino acids. The V gene end was trimmed by 5 bases and the J gene end by 5 bases; junction bases not matched to a gene: 5. In nucleotides, the CDR3 is TGTGCCAGCAGTCGACTAGCGGGAGGGCCCCACGAGCAGTACTTC. The encoded protein is CASSRLAGGPHEQYF.

The V and J genes are TRBV5-1 and TRBJ2-7; D unclear. CDR3 length: 15 residues. The germline gives CDR1 SGHRS, CDR2 YFSETQ. The V gene lost 0 bases and the J gene lost 2 bases, with 12 bases spanning the gap. CDR3: CASSLEADVTYEQYF. The CDR3 nucleotides are TGCGCCAGCAGCTTGGAGGCCGATGTAACCTACGAGCAGTACTTC.

The V call is TRBV7-9, the J call TRBJ1-3; weak D call: TRBD1 (5 bases). Germline-derived CDR1 and CDR2 are SEHNR and FQNEAQ (reference sequence). The CDR3 is made up of 16 amino acids. V was shortened by 5 bases and J by 4 bases, with 18 bases between the two germline ends. This CDR3 is CASSPATGTHGNTIYF. DNA for the CDR3: TGTGCCAGCAGCCCCGCCACGGGGACGCACGGAAACACCATATATTTT.

In the case of this clone: Other nucleotide sequences from this sample produce the same CDR3. The rearrangement joins TRBV5-1 to TRBJ2-7; 9 bases match TRBD2. CDR1 is SGHRS, CDR2 YFSETQ, per germline. This CDR3 spans 14 amino acids. V was clipped by 2 bases and J by 2 bases; unmatched bases: 2. The CDR3 here is CASSLAGGTYEQYF. The CDR3 nucleotides read TGCGCCAGCAGCTTAGCGGGAGGCACCTACGAGCAGTACTTC.

V is TRBV7-2 and J is TRBJ1-1; 7 bases match TRBD1. The germline V gene encodes CDR1 SGHTA and CDR2 FQGNSA. This CDR3 is built from 14 residues. V shed 4 bases and J 3 bases; nucleotides not matched to a gene: 5. The CDR3 loop is CASSYNRGDTEAFF. The CDR3 nucleotides read TGTGCCAGCAGCTACAACAGGGGCGACACTGAAGCTTTCTTT. The variable domain in full, completed from reference TRBV7-2 and TRBJ1-1, reads GAGVSQSPSNKVTEKGKDVELRCDPISGHTALYWYRQSLGQGLEFLIYFQGNSAPDKSGLPSDRFSAERTGGSVSTLTIQRTQQEDSAVYLCASSYNRGDTEAFFGQGTRLTVV.

V gene TRBV9 combines with J gene TRBJ2-7, with a possible D match to TRBD1 (8 bases). The V and J ends lost 6 bases and 3 bases respectively, with 25 bases between them. This CDR3 comprises 17 residues. The germline gives CDR1 SGDLS, CDR2 YYNGEE. This CDR3 is CASTPHWGGGQGYEQYF. CDR3 sequence (DNA): TGTGCCAGCACCCCGCACTGGGGGGGCGGACAGGGCTACGAGCAGTACTTC.

CDR3 DNA sequence: TGCGCCAGCAGCTACACCTTCCCCGGGTCCGACTACGAGCAGTACTTC. Encoded protein: CASSYTFPGSDYEQYF. The V call is TRBV4-3, the J call TRBJ2-7; D not resolved. The germline CDR1 and CDR2 sequences are LGHNA and YSLEER. The CDR3 runs 16 residues. The V gene lost 5 bases and the J gene lost 3 bases, with 20 bases spanning the gap.

The chain is built from TRBV4-2 and TRBJ2-7; the match to TRBD2 covers 11 bases. Looked up from germline, CDR1 is LGHNA and CDR2 is YNFKEQ. The CDR3 sequence is 14 residues long. V shed 8 bases, J shed 3 bases, and the junction held 6 bases outside the gene matches. CDR3 nucleotides: TGTGCCAGCTTCCCGACTAGCGGGGTCTACGAGCAGTACTTC. Amino acid sequence: CASFPTSGVYEQYF.

With respect to this clone: This specimen includes other DNA sequences encoding the same CDR3. The chain is built from TRBV9 and TRBJ1-5, with 8 nucleotides matching TRBD1. V lost 0 bases and J lost 4; bases outside the gene matches: 0. CDR3 length equals 14 residues. Germline CDR1 is SGDLS and CDR2 is YYNGEE. The CDR3 coding sequence is TGTGCCAGCAGCGTAGGACAGGGGAATCAGCCCCAGCATTTT. Protein sequence: CASSVGQGNQPQHF.

The gene calls are TRBV13 and TRBJ2-7; D may be TRBD2 (6 bases). Trimming removed 0 bases at V and 1 base at J, with 10 bases between. The CDR3 is 15 residues long. Germline CDR1 and CDR2: PRHDT and FYEKMQ (reference sequence). The chain's CDR3 is CASSLGVGRSYEQYF. CDR3 in DNA: TGTGCCAGCAGCTTAGGCGTCGGGAGATCCTACGAGCAGTACTTC.

The CDR3 here is CASSLGGVDEQFF. CDR3 nucleotide sequence: TGTGCCAGCAGCTTAGGGGGAGTCGATGAGCAGTTCTTC. This chain connects TRBV7-9 to TRBJ2-1; tentative D call: TRBD2 (5 bases). The V end lost 1 base, the J end lost 8 bases, and 9 bases lay between the germline ends. Germline CDR1 and CDR2: SEHNR and FQNEAQ (reference sequence). The CDR3 has 13 amino acids.